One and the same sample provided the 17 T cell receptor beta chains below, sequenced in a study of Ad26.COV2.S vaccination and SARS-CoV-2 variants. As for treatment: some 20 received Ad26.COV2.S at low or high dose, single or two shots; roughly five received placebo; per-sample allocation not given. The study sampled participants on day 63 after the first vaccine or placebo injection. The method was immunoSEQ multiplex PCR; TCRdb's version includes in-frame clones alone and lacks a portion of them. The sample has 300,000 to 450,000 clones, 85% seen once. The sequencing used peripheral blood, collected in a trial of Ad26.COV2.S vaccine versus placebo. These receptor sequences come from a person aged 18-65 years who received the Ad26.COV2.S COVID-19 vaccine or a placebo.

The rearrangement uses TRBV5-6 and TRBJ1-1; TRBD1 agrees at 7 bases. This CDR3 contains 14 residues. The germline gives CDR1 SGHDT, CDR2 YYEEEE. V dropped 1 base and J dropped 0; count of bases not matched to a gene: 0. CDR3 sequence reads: CASSLQGVNTEAFF. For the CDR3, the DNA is TGTGCCAGCAGCTTGCAGGGGGTGAACACTGAAGCTTTCTTT.

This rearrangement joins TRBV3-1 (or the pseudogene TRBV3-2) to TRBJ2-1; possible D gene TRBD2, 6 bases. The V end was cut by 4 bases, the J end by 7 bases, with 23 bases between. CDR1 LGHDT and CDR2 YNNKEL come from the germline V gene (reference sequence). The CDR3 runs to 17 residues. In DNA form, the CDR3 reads TGTGCCAGCAGCCGGGACGGGGTTTCGGGAGAGGTAAATGAGCAGTTCTTC. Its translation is CASSRDGVSGEVNEQFF.

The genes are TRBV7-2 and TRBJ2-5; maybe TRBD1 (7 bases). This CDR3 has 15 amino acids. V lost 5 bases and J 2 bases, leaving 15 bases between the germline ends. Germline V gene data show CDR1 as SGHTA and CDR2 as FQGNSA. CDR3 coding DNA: TGTGCCAGCAGCGGACTACAGGGGCAACAAGAGACCCAGTACTTC. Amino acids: CASSGLQGQQETQYF.

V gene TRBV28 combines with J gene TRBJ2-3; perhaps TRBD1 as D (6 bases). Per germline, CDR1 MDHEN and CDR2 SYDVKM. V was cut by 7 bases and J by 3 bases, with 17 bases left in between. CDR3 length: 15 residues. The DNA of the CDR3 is TGTGCCAGCACCGGCCGGGACAAGTTGACAGATACGCAGTATTTT. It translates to CASTGRDKLTDTQYF.

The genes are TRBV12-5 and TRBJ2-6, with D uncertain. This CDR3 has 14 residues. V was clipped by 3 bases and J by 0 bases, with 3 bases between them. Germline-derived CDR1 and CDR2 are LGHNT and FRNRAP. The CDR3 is CASGFFSGANVLTF. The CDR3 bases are TGTGCTAGTGGTTTTTTCTCTGGGGCCAACGTCCTGACTTTC.

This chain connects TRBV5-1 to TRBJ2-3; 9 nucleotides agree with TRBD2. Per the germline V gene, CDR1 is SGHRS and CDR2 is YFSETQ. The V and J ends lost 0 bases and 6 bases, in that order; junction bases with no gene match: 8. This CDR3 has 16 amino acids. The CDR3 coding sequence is TGCGCCAGCAGCTTGGTGGCTAGCGGGGTTCGGGATACGCAGTATTTT. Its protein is CASSLVASGVRDTQYF.

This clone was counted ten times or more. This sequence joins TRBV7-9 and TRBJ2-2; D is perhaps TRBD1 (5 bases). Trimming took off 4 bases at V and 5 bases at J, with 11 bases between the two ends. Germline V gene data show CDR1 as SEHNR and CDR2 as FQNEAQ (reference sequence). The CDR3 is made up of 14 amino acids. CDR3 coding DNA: TGTGCCAGCAGCTCGACGGACACTACCGGGGAGCTGTTTTTT. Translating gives CASSSTDTTGELFF.

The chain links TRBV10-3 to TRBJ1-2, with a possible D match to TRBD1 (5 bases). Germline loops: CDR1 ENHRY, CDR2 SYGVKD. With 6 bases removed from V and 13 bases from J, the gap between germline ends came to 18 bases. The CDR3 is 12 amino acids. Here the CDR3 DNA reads TGTGCCATCAGCCCGGGACCCTCGGGCGGCACCTTC. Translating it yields CAISPGPSGGTF.

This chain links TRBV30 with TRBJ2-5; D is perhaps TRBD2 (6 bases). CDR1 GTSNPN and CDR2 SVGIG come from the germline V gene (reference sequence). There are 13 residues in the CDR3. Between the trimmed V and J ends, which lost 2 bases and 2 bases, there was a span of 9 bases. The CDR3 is CAWSLGGQETQYF. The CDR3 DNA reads TGTGCCTGGAGTTTGGGGGGACAAGAGACCCAGTACTTC.

The CDR3 DNA is TGTGCCAGCAGCTTGGGACTAGCCTCCTACGAGCAGTACTTC. It encodes CASSLGLASYEQYF. The chain links TRBV5-6 to TRBJ2-7; 7 bases are a match to TRBD2. Per the germline V gene, CDR1 is SGHDT and CDR2 is YYEEEE. J was trimmed by 0 bases and V by 0 bases; bases with no gene match: 0. The CDR3 runs to 14 residues.

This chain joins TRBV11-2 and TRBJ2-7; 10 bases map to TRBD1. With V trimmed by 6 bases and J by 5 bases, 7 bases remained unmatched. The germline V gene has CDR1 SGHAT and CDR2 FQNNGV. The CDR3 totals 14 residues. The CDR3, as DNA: TGTGCCAGCAGTCCGGGACAGGGGACCCACGAGCAGTACTTC. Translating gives CASSPGQGTHEQYF.

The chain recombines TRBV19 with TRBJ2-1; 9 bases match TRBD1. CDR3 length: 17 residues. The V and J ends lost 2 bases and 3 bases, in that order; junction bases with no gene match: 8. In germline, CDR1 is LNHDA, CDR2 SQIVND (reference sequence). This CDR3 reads CASSITVGQGVYNEQFF. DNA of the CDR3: TGTGCCAGTAGTATAACAGTGGGACAGGGAGTCTACAATGAGCAGTTCTTC.

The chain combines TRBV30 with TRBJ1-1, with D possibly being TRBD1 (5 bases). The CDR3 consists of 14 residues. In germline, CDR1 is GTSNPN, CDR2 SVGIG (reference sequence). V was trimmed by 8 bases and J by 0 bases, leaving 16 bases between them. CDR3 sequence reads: CAGRGRGMNTEAFF. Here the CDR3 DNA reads TGTGCCGGCCGGGGCCGCGGAATGAACACTGAAGCTTTCTTT.

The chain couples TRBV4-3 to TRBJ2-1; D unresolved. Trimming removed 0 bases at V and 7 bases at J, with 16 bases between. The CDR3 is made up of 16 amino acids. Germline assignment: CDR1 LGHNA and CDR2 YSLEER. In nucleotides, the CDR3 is TGCGCCAGCAGCCAAGATTACCTGGAGTTGTTGAATGAGCAGTTCTTC. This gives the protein CASSQDYLELLNEQFF.

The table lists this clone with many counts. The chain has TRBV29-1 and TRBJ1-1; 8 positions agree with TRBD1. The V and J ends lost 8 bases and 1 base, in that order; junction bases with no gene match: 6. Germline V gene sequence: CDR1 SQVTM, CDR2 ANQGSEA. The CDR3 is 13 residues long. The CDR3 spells CSSWDRPNTEAFF. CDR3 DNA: TGCAGCTCTTGGGACAGGCCGAACACTGAAGCTTTCTTT.

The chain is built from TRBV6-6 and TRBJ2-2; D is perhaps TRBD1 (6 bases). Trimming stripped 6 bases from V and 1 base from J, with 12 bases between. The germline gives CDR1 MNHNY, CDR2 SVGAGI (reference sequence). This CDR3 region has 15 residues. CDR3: CASSEEQGNTGELFF. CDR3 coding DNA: TGTGCCAGCAGCGAAGAACAGGGGAACACCGGGGAGCTGTTTTTT.

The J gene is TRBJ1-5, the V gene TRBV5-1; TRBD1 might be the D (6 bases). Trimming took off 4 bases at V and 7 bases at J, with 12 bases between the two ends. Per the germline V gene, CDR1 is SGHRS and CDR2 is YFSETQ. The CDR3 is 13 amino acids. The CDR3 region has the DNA TGCGCCAGCAGCCCCGAGGGGGGCCAGCCCCAGCATTTT. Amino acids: CASSPEGGQPQHF.